The clone carrying this TCR beta chain was detected only once. Trimming cost V 3 bases and J 0 bases; bases outside gene matches: 11. The CDR3 has 20 amino acids. Germline CDR1 reads MNHEY; CDR2 reads SMNVEV (reference sequence). The entry originates in a study of blood T cell repertoires in COVID-19. Produced via immunoSEQ multiplex PCR; TCRdb's table is partial and in-frame only. The sample consists of about 210,000 clones, 80% to 90% of them appearing once. The gene calls are TRBV27 and TRBJ2-6, with TRBD1 matching over 10 bases. The source material was PBMCs or T cells enriched from blood (not recorded which). The sequence was collected from a man between 25 and 39 years old in a cohort exposed to, infected with or recovered from COVID-19 (not recorded which). The CDR3 protein is CASSFSSGTGDYSGANVLTF. CDR3 DNA: TGTGCCAGCAGTTTCTCCTCCGGGACAGGGGATTACTCTGGGGCCAACGTCCTGACTTTC. Full variable domain (rest looked up from reference TRBV27 and TRBJ2-6): EAQVTQNPRYLITVTGKKLTVTCSQNMNHEYMSWYRQDPGLGLRQIYYSMNVEVTDKGDVPEGYKVSRKEKRNFPLILESPSPNQTSLYFCASSFSSGTGDYSGANVLTFGAGSRLTVL.